Below, one T cell receptor beta chain is given with its context. This entry belongs to a study of shared clonotypes between healthy human individuals. Unmatched junction bases numbered 6, after V lost 2 bases and J lost 0 bases. This CDR3 has 16 residues. Germline V gene data show CDR1 as MNHNY and CDR2 as SVGAGI (reference sequence). Among the unsorted PBMC samples, replicate PCRs used approximately 270 ng DNA, some 30,000 T cell genomes. Sequencing was performed with immunoSEQ multiplex PCR; in TCRdb, only in-frame clones are kept and a portion is missing. Among roughly 450,000 clones listed, about four fifths were seen once.

This receptor was taken from a woman aged 40 to 50 in good health. Some clones in this sample may be carry-over from other donors' samples. This rearrangement joins TRBV6-6 to TRBJ2-7, with 8 bases aligning to TRBD1. The sequencing input was PBMCs. Here the CDR3 DNA reads TGTGCCAGCAGTTACGGCCGGGACAGGCCCTCCTACGAGCAGTACTTC. This codes for CASSYGRDRPSYEQYF.